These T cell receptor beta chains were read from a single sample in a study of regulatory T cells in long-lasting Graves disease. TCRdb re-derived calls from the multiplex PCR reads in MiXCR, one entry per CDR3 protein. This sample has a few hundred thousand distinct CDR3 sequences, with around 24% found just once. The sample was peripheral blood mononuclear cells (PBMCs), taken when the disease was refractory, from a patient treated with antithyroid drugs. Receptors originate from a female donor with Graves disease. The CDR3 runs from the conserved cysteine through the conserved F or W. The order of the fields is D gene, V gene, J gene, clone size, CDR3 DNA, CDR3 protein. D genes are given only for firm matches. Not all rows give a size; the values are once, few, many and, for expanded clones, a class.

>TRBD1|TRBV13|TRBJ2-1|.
TGTGCCAGCAGCCCCCCGGGTTGGGACAGGGGCTACAATGAGCAGTTCTTC
CASSPPGWDRGYNEQFF
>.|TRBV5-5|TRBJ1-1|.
TGTGCCAGCAGCTTGGCCCAACCCCGGAGGAACACTGAAGCTTTCTTT
CASSLAQPRRNTEAFF
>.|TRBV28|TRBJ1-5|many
TGTGCCAGCAGTCTCCAAAACGGTAATAGCAATCAGCCCCAGCATTTT
CASSLQNGNSNQPQHF
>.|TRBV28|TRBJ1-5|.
TGTGCCAGCAGTTTAAACTACAGGGACCAGCCCCAGCATTTT
CASSLNYRDQPQHF
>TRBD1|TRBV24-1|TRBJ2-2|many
TGTGCCACCAGTGACCTGGGACAGGGGAACACCGGGGAGCTGTTTTTT
CATSDLGQGNTGELFF
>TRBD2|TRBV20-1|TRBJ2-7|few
TGCAGTGCTAGTTCTCTAGCGGGATTCGAGCAGTACTTC
CSASSLAGFEQYF
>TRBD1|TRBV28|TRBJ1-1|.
TGTGCCAGCAGTTTGGGGACAGGGGGCGTTGAAGCTTTCTTT
CASSLGTGGVEAFF
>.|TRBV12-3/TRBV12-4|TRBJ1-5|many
TGTGCCAGCAGTTCCTCCCCACATGCGCGTGGCAATCAGCCCCAGCATTTT
CASSSSPHARGNQPQHF
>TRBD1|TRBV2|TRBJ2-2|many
TGTGCCGGACAGGGGGCAGAAGACACCGGGGAGCTGTTTTTT
CAGQGAEDTGELFF
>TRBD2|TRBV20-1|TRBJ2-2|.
TGCAGTGCTTTCCCTACTAGCGGGGATACCGCGAACACCGGGGAGCTGTTTTTT
CSAFPTSGDTANTGELFF
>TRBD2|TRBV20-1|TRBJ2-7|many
TGCAGTGCTAGGGACACTAGCGGGAGCTACGAGCAGTACTTC
CSARDTSGSYEQYF
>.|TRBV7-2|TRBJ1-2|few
TGTGCCAGCAGCTTAGAGGGGTCAGGGCGGTATGGCTACACCTTC
CASSLEGSGRYGYTF
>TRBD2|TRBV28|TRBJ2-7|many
TGTGCCAGCAGCCGCCTCGGGGGGTACTACGAGCAGTACTTC
CASSRLGGYYEQYF
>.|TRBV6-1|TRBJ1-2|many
TGTGCCAGCAGTGTAGAGGCACAAAGGGGGGAAAGGGGGGCAAACTATGGCTACACCTTC
CASSVEAQRGERGANYGYTF
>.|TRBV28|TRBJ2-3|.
TGTGCCAGCAGTTTCGGCAGGACAGATACGCAGTATTTT
CASSFGRTDTQYF
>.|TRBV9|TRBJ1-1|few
TGTGCCAGCAGCGACAACCGGGAGGGCCCTAAAACGAACACTGAAGCTTTCTTT
CASSDNREGPKTNTEAFF
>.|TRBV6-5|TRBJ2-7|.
TGTGCCAGCAGTTTAACATGGGACCGCTCCTACGAGCAGTACTTC
CASSLTWDRSYEQYF
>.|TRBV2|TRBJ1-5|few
TGTGCCAGCAGTGCGGCCAGGGGCAATCAGCCCCAGCATTTT
CASSAARGNQPQHF
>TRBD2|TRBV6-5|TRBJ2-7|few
TGTGCCAGCAGTTACTTCCCCGCCACTAGCGGGAGCAACTACGAGCAGTACTTC
CASSYFPATSGSNYEQYF
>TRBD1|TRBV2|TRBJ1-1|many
TGTGCCAGCAGTGAGCAGGACAGGGGTTTCGCTTTCTTT
CASSEQDRGFAFF
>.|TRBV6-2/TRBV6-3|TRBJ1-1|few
TGTGCCAGCAGTTACGAGCCAAGGAACACTGAAGCTTTCTTT
CASSYEPRNTEAFF
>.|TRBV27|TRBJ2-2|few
TGTGCCAGCAGTTTCTTTGCTGGCACCGGGGAGCTGTTTTTT
CASSFFAGTGELFF
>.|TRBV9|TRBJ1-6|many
TGTGCCAGCAGCGTAGATCGGACTAAAAATTCACCCCTCCACTTT
CASSVDRTKNSPLHF
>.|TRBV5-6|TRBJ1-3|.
TGTGCCAGCAGATCCCGGTGGGCAGGGGAAGGAAACACCATATATTTT
CASRSRWAGEGNTIYF
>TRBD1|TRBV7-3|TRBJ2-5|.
TGTGCCAGCAGCTCCGGGACAGGGGCGTTTTCAGAGACCCAGTACTTC
CASSSGTGAFSETQYF
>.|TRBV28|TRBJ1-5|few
TGTGCCAGCACCGGGACTTATAATCAGCCCCAGCATTTT
CASTGTYNQPQHF
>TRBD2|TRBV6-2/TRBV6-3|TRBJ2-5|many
TGTGCTGTAAAAGCTAGCGGGAGTGCGGCCGGAGAGACCCAGTACTTC
CAVKASGSAAGETQYF
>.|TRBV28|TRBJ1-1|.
TGTGCCAGCAGTTTATTCCGCCAGACTCGGAACACTGAAGCTTTCTTT
CASSLFRQTRNTEAFF
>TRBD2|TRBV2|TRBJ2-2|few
TGTGCCAGCAACCTAGGACTAGCGGGAGGTCACACCGGGGAGCTGCTTTTT
CASNLGLAGGHTGELLF
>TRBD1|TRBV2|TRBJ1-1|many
TGTGCCAGCAGTGAAGCGCTTGGGACAGGCAAAGCTTTCTTT
CASSEALGTGKAFF
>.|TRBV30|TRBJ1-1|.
TGTGCCTGGACCAGGTTTTCAAGCGGAGCTGAAGCTTTCTTT
CAWTRFSSGAEAFF
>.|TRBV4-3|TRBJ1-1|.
TGCGCCAGCAGCCAAGATTTGGCCAGTTTGAACACTGAAGCTTTCTTT
CASSQDLASLNTEAFF
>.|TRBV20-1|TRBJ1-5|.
TGCAGTGCCCTCCGGATTGGGGTTCTCAATCAGCCCCAGCATTTT
CSALRIGVLNQPQHF
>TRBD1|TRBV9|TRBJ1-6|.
TGTGCCAGCAGCACTTACAGGGGTGATTCACCCCTCCACTTT
CASSTYRGDSPLHF
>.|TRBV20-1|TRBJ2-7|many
TGCAGTGCTAGTACGCCCTCCACCTACGAGCAGTACTTC
CSASTPSTYEQYF
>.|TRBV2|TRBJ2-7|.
TGTGCCAGCAGTGAATGGCTGGGGGGCCAATACGAGCAGTACTTC
CASSEWLGGQYEQYF
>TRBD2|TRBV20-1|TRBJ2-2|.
TGCAGTGCGCACTATCGGACTAGCGGGACGAACACCGGGGAGCTGTTTTTT
CSAHYRTSGTNTGELFF
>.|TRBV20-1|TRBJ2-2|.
TGCAGTGCTAGAGAAGAAGGGGCAGGGCGGACCGGGGAGCTGTTTTTT
CSAREEGAGRTGELFF
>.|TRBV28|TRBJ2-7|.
TGTGCCAGCAGTTTATGGTCGTTGGAAGTTCGGGGCGAGCAGTACTTC
CASSLWSLEVRGEQYF
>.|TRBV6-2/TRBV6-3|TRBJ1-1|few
TGTGCCAGCGGCCCGGACCTTTGGACAGCCGAAGCTTTCTTT
CASGPDLWTAEAFF
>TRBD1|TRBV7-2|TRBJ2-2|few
TGTGCCAGCAGCTCAACTACAGGGGGCACCGGGGAGCTGTTTTTT
CASSSTTGGTGELFF
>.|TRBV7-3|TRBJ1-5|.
TGTGCCAGCAGCTTATTTATCGGTCAGCCCCAGCATTTT
CASSLFIGQPQHF
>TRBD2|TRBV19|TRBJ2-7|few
TGTGCCAGTAGTACCGTCCGAGCGGGGTCTTACGAGCAGTACTTC
CASSTVRAGSYEQYF
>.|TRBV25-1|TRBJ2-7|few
TGTGCCAGCACCCCGCCGCCGCCGGACCCTTACGAGCAGTACTTC
CASTPPPPDPYEQYF
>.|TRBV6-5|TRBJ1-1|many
TGTGCCAGCAGTTATGATCGGGGAAACAGGGTAGAAGCTTTCTTT
CASSYDRGNRVEAFF
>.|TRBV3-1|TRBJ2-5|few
TGTGCCAGCGCGCTCCGGCCCACGGAAGAGACCCAGTACTTC
CASALRPTEETQYF
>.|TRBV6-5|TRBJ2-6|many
TGTGCCAGCAGTTTCCAACTGGCGGGCTACTCTGGGGCCAACGTCCTGACTTTC
CASSFQLAGYSGANVLTF
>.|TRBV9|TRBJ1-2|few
TGTGCCAGCAGCGTAGGGTATCCAGGGGAGCACTATGGCTACACCTTC
CASSVGYPGEHYGYTF
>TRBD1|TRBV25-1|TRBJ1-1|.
TGTGCCAGCGCCCGGACAGGGGGTATGAACACTGAAGCTTTCTTT
CASARTGGMNTEAFF
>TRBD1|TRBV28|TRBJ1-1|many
TGTGCCAGCAGTCCCCTGATGGAGGGGGCTTACCACACTGAAGCTTTCTTT
CASSPLMEGAYHTEAFF
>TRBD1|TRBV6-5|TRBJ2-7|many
TGTGCCAGCAGTTCCGCAGGACAGGGAGGAAACGAGCAGTACTTC
CASSSAGQGGNEQYF
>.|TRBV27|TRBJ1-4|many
TGTGCCAGCAAAGTAGTAGGCGGTAATGAAAAACTGTTTTTT
CASKVVGGNEKLFF
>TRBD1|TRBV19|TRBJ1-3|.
TGTGCCACCGGACAGGGAGGGAACACCATATATTTT
CATGQGGNTIYF
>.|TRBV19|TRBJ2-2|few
TGTGCCAGTAGTTCTGGGGACGGGAACACCGGGGAGCTGTTTTTT
CASSSGDGNTGELFF
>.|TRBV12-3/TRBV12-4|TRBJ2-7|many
TGTGCCAGCAGTGAACCCGGGGGCACCTCCTACGAGCAGTACTTC
CASSEPGGTSYEQYF